Listed below are T cell receptor beta chains from one sample, sequenced in a study of control samples from healthy donors and cancer patients. TCRdb's copy holds only in-frame clones and misses some; the assay was immunoSEQ multiplex PCR. Among tens of thousands of clones listed, more than 85% were seen once. The sequencing input was PBMCs. The receptor set was obtained from a woman in her 40s with head and neck cancer. Each CDR3 is given with its conserved first and last residue. A D gene is named only where the DNA matches it firmly. Some rows have no size entry. The others give once, few or many, or a class for an expanded clone.

TRBV9,TRBJ1-1,TRBD1,.,TGTGCCAGCAGCGTAGATCGCAGGGGGAGCACTGAAGCTTTCTTT,CASSVDRRGSTEAFF
TRBV6-5,TRBJ2-7,.,.,TGTGCCAGCAGACAGGGTTTCAACGAGCAGTACTTC,CASRQGFNEQYF
TRBV5-5,TRBJ2-2,.,.,TGTGCCAGCAGCACTACATCGAGGGGCGCATGGACCGGGGAGCTGTTTTTT,CASSTTSRGAWTGELFF
TRBV5-1,TRBJ1-4,TRBD1,.,TGCGCCAGCAGCGGGGGTAGACAGGGGCCTAATGAAAAACTGTTTTTT,CASSGGRQGPNEKLFF
TRBV14,TRBJ2-3,TRBD2,.,TGTGCCAGCAGCCAGAGGCGGGGGGCCGACTCAGATACGCAGTATTTT,CASSQRRGADSDTQYF
TRBV5-6,TRBJ1-6,.,few,TGTGCCAGCAGCTTGCTAGGGGATAATTCACCCCTCCACTTT,CASSLLGDNSPLHF
TRBV12-5,TRBJ2-1,.,.,TGTGCTAGTGGTTTGGTACTCTGGGGGGCCCCCTACAATGAGCAGTTCTTC,CASGLVLWGAPYNEQFF
TRBV18,TRBJ2-1,TRBD2,.,TGTGCCAGCTCACCCCCCGGACTAGCGGGAGGTAATGAGCAGTTCTTC,CASSPPGLAGGNEQFF
TRBV6-1,TRBJ1-1,.,.,TGTGCCAGCAGTGAAGCGGGAGATCTGGGCACTGAAGCTTTCTTT,CASSEAGDLGTEAFF
TRBV28,TRBJ1-6,.,.,TGTGCCAGCAGCCCCCCCCGAGGGCGGCCCTATAATTCACCCCTCCACTTT,CASSPPRGRPYNSPLHF
TRBV20-1,TRBJ2-7,.,.,TGCAGTGCTAGTGGCAGGGGACATAGCTCCTACGAGCAGTACTTC,CSASGRGHSSYEQYF
TRBV2,TRBJ2-7,.,.,TGTGCCAGCAGTGAGGGGGTAGGCTATTCCTACGAGCAGTACTTC,CASSEGVGYSYEQYF
TRBV6-4,TRBJ1-5,.,few,TGTGCCAGCAGTGATGACCTTGGGCAGCCCCAGCATTTT,CASSDDLGQPQHF
TRBV5-1,TRBJ2-7,TRBD1,.,TGCGCCAGCAGCCCCGGGACAGGGGGGGACGAGCAGTACTTC,CASSPGTGGDEQYF
TRBV7-7,TRBJ2-5,.,once,TGTGCCAGCAGCAAAAACGGGGTGGAGACCCAGTACTTC,CASSKNGVETQYF
TRBV5-1,TRBJ2-1,TRBD1,.,TGCGCCAGCGAAAGGGGACAGGGGGCTTTGAGTGAGCAGTTCTTC,CASERGQGALSEQFF
TRBV19,TRBJ1-1,.,.,TGTGCCAGTGGGGTCACGGGGAACACTGAAGCTTTCTTT,CASGVTGNTEAFF
TRBV11-2,TRBJ2-5,.,.,TGTGCCAGCAGCCACAAAGAGACCCAGTACTTC,CASSHKETQYF
TRBV27,TRBJ2-1,TRBD2,.,TGTGCCAGCAGTTTATCGCCCGGACTAGCGGACTACAATGAGCAGTTCTTC,CASSLSPGLADYNEQFF
TRBV18,TRBJ2-7,TRBD1,.,TGTGCCAGCTCACTAACGGGACAGGGCTACGAGCAGTACTTC,CASSLTGQGYEQYF
TRBV5-1,TRBJ2-2,TRBD2,few,TGCGCCAGCAGCTTGGGCCCGGGAGGGGACACCGGGGAGCTGTTTTTT,CASSLGPGGDTGELFF
TRBV29-1,TRBJ1-1,.,few,TGCAGCGTTAGGATGGGGGGATACACTGAAGCTTTCTTT,CSVRMGGYTEAFF
TRBV28,TRBJ2-7,.,.,TGTGCCAGCAGTTTGGGTGGGGTAGACTACGAGCAGTACTTC,CASSLGGVDYEQYF
TRBV27,TRBJ2-2,TRBD1,.,TGTGCCAGCAGTAGACAGGGGATAGACACCGGGGAGCTGTTTTTT,CASSRQGIDTGELFF
TRBV5-5,TRBJ2-5,.,.,TGTGCCAGCAGCTTGCGAGAGACCCAGTACTTC,CASSLRETQYF
TRBV29-1,TRBJ1-3,.,.,TGCAGCGGTACAGGGTACGGAAACACCATATATTTT,CSGTGYGNTIYF
TRBV5-1,TRBJ2-7,.,.,TGCGCCAGCAGCTTTGACAGCACCTACGAGCAGTACTTC,CASSFDSTYEQYF
TRBV5-6,TRBJ2-3,TRBD2,.,TGTGCCAGCAGCTTCAGCGGGGGGGCGACAGATACGCAGTATTTT,CASSFSGGATDTQYF
TRBV18,TRBJ1-2,.,.,TGTGCCAGCTCACCTAGCCAGAGAAACTATGGCTACACCTTC,CASSPSQRNYGYTF
TRBV27,TRBJ2-1,.,.,TGTGCCAGCAGTCGCCCAGTGACGTCAGGGAGGAAGCAGTTCTTC,CASSRPVTSGRKQFF
TRBV5-6,TRBJ2-7,TRBD2,.,TGTGCCAGCAGCTTGGGAGGTAGCGGGAGTGCATACGAGCAGTACTTC,CASSLGGSGSAYEQYF
TRBV2,TRBJ2-7,TRBD2,.,TGTGCCAGCAGATTCAGACTAGCGACCTACGAGCAGTACTTC,CASRFRLATYEQYF
TRBV5-1,TRBJ2-5,TRBD2,.,TGCGCCAGCAGCTTGACCTCTAGCGGGAGGCGAGAGACCCAGTACTTC,CASSLTSSGRRETQYF
TRBV3-1/TRBV3-2,TRBJ1-1,.,.,TGTGCCAGCAGCCAAGAATCCATGAACACTGAAGCTTTCTTT,CASSQESMNTEAFF
TRBV19,TRBJ2-7,.,.,TGTGCCAGTAGTTTTGGAGATTTAGGCAACGAGCAGTACTTC,CASSFGDLGNEQYF
TRBV14,TRBJ1-2,.,.,TGTGCCAGCAGCCAGGACCCATACAGCGGCTACACCTTC,CASSQDPYSGYTF
TRBV4-1,TRBJ1-2,.,.,TGCGCCAGCAGCCAAGCACAGGCGGCGGGAAACTATGGCTACACCTTC,CASSQAQAAGNYGYTF
TRBV5-4,TRBJ1-6,.,once,TGTGCCAGCAGCTTGGGAGGGGGTAATTCACCCCTCCACTTT,CASSLGGGNSPLHF
TRBV5-6,TRBJ1-2,.,.,TGTGCCAGCAGCTTGGGACAGCGTAACTATGGCTACACCTTC,CASSLGQRNYGYTF
TRBV4-1,TRBJ2-7,TRBD1,.,TGCGCCAGCAGCCAAGGACAGGGCCGCTCCTACGAGCAGTACTTC,CASSQGQGRSYEQYF